Reported below is one TCR beta chain. The V end was cut by 6 bases, the J end by 4 bases, with 13 bases between. From germline, CDR1 is MNHEY and CDR2 SVGAGI. CDR3 size: 14 residues. The sample originates from a study of control samples from healthy donors and cancer patients. Here immunoSEQ multiplex PCR was the method, and the copy in TCRdb shows in-frame clones only, minus some. The table has 170,000 or so clones, 90% to 95% seen once. The rearrangement uses TRBV6-5 and TRBJ1-3, with D possibly TRBD1 on 5 matching bases. The TCR originated in a man aged 18 to 30 in good health. Input material: blood. CDR3 nucleotide sequence: TGTGCCAGCAGCTCAGCGGGGACCGGAAACACCATATATTTT. This sequence encodes CASSSAGTGNTIYF.